The present T cell receptor beta chain was sequenced within a study of blood T cell repertoires in COVID-19. As for the study in general: The United States, Italy and Spain supplied acute and convalescent COVID-19 samples.

In the original processing: Amplifying reference gene primers gave estimates of nucleated cell counts. Produced via immunoSEQ multiplex PCR; TCRdb's table is partial and in-frame only. V and J calls and clone size are as listed in that table; D and trimming were resolved from the DNA. The table shows 200,000 to 250,000 clones, with about 84% occurring only once. The germline V gene encodes CDR1 SGHDT and CDR2 YYEEEE. The V and J ends lost 7 bases and 2 bases, in that order; junction bases with no gene match: 5. The CDR3 runs to 15 residues. The chain uses TRBV5-6 and TRBJ1-3; 11 bases fit TRBD1. Source material: peripheral blood. This receptor was taken from a man older than 75 with acute or convalescent COVID-19. The CDR3 nucleotides are TGTGCCAGCTCGGACAGGGGGCTAACTGGAAACACCATATATTTT. Encoded protein: CASSDRGLTGNTIYF.